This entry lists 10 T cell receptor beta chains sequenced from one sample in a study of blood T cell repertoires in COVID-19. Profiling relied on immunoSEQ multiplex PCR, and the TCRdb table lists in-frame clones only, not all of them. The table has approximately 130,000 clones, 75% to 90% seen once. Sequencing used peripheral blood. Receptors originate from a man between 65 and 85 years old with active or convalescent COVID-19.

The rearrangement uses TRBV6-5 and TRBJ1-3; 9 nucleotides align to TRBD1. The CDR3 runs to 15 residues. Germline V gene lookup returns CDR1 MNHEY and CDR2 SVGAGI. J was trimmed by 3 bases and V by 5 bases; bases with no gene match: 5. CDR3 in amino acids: CASSPGTGYGNTIYF. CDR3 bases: TGTGCCAGCAGTCCCGGGACAGGGTATGGAAACACCATATATTTT.

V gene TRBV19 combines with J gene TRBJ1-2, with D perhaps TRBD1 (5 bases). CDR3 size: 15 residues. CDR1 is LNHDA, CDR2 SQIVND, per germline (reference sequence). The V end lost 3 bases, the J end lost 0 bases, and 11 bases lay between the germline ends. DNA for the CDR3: TGTGCCAGTAGTATCCAGGGCCCGCCTAACTATGGCTACACCTTC. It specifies CASSIQGPPNYGYTF.

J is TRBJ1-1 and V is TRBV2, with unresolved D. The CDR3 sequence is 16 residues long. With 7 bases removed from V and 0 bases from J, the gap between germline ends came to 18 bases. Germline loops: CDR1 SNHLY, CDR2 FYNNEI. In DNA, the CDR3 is TGTGCCAGCATCGGGAGTAGTTGGGGATTGAACACTGAAGCTTTCTTT. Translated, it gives CASIGSSWGLNTEAFF. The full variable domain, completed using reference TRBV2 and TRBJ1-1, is EPEVTQTPSHQVTQMGQEVILRCVPISNHLYFYWYRQILGQKVEFLVSFYNNEISEKSEIFDDQFSVERPDGSNFTLKIRSTKLEDSAMYFCASIGSSWGLNTEAFFGQGTRLTVV.

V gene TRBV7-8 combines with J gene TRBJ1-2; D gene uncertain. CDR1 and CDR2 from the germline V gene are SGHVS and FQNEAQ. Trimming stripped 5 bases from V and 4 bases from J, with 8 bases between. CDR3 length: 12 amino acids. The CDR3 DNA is TGTGCCAGCAGCGAAGAGGGCTATGGCTACACCTTC. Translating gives CASSEEGYGYTF. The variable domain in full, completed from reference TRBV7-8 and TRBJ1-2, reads GAGVSQSPRYKVAKRGQDVALRCDPISGHVSLFWYQQALGQGPEFLTYFQNEAQLDKSGLPSDRFFAERPEGSVSTLKIQRTQQEDSAVYLCASSEEGYGYTFGSGTRLTVV.

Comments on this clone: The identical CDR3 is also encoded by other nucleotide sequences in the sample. As DNA, the CDR3 is TGTGCCAGCAGTTCGGGACTAGCTTACGAGCAGTACTTC. As protein: CASSSGLAYEQYF. V usage is TRBV27 and J usage is TRBJ2-7, with 9 bases that match TRBD2. V was clipped by 4 bases and J by 4 bases; unmatched bases: 2. This CDR3 spans 13 amino acids. CDR1 is MNHEY and CDR2 is SMNVEV in the germline V gene (reference sequence).

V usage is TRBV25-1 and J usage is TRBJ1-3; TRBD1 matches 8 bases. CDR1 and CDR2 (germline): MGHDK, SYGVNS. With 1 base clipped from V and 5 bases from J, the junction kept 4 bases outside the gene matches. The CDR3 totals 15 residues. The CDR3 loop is CASSESGGGRNTIYF. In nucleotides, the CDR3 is TGTGCCAGCAGTGAATCAGGGGGCGGGAGAAACACCATATATTTT. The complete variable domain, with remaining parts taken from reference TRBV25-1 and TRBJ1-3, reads EADIYQTPRYLVIGTGKKITLECSQTMGHDKMYWYQQDPGMELHLIHYSYGVNSTEKGDLSSESTVSRIRTEHFPLTLESARPSHTSQYLCASSESGGGRNTIYFGEGSWLTVV.

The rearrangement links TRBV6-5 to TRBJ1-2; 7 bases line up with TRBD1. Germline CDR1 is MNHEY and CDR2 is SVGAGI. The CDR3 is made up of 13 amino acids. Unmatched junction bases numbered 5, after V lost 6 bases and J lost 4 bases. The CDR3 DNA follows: TGTGCCAGCAGGTCGGACAGGCTCTATGGCTACACCTTC. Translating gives CASRSDRLYGYTF.

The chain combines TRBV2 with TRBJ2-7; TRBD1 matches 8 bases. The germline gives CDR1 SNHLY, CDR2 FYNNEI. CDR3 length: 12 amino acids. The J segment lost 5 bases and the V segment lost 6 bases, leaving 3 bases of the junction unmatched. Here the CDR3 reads CASRVQGDEQYF. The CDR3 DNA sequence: TGTGCCAGCAGGGTACAGGGGGACGAGCAGTACTTC.

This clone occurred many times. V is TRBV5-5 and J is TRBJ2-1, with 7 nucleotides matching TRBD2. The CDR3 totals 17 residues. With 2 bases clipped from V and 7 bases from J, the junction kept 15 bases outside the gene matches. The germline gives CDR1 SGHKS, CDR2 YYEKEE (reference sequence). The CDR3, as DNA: TGTGCCAGCAGCTTCTATCCGTCGGGGGAGGGCCGAAATGAGCAGTTCTTC. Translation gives CASSFYPSGEGRNEQFF.

CDR3: CASSLWYRGRFYEQYF. The CDR3 coding sequence is TGTGCCAGCAGCTTGTGGTACAGGGGTCGGTTCTACGAGCAGTACTTC. V usage is TRBV7-8 and J usage is TRBJ2-7, with 7 bases that match TRBD1. Germline CDR1 and CDR2: SGHVS and FQNEAQ. Trimming took 3 bases from V and 3 from J; bases not matched to a gene: 11. CDR3 length: 16 residues.